One sample yielded the 15 T cell receptor beta chains listed below, sequenced in a study of blood T cell repertoires in COVID-19. Some clones are missing from TCRdb's copy, which holds only in-frame ones; the method was immunoSEQ multiplex PCR. The sample holds 140,000 to 150,000 clones, around 82% seen once. Sequencing input: peripheral blood. These receptors were collected from a human donor in a cohort sampled during active COVID-19.

The chain recombines TRBV7-2 with TRBJ1-5, with TRBD1 as a possible D gene (6 bases). This CDR3 has 14 residues. Between the trimmed V and J ends, which lost 5 bases and 6 bases, there was a span of 14 bases. The germline V gene encodes CDR1 SGHTA and CDR2 FQGNSA. The DNA for the CDR3 is TGTGCCAGCAGCAGAGGGGGGGTAGGTCAGCCCCAGCATTTT. It translates to CASSRGGVGQPQHF.

The chain uses TRBV5-1 and TRBJ1-1, with TRBD1 as a possible D gene (6 bases). The V end was cut by 1 base, the J end by 3 bases, with 10 bases between. Germline CDR1 reads SGHRS; CDR2 reads YFSETQ. There are 14 residues in the CDR3. The CDR3 region is CASSLQGRDTEAFF. The DNA for the CDR3 is TGCGCCAGCAGCTTGCAGGGGCGGGACACTGAAGCTTTCTTT. Full variable domain (remainder filled in from reference TRBV5-1 and TRBJ1-1): KAGVTQTPRYLIKTRGQQVTLSCSPISGHRSVSWYQQTPGQGLQFLFEYFSETQRNKGNFPGRFSGRQFSNSRSEMNVSTLELGDSALYLCASSLQGRDTEAFFGQGTRLTVV.

The chain employs TRBV4-1 and TRBJ1-2; 8 nucleotides agree with TRBD1. V trimming: 1 base; J trimming: 4 bases; junction bases outside the gene matches: 5. The germline CDR1 and CDR2 sequences are MGHRA and YSYEKL. The CDR3 runs to 15 residues. The CDR3 DNA reads TGCGCCAGCAGCCAAGGCCCGACAGGGGTCTATGGCTACACCTTC. It translates to CASSQGPTGVYGYTF.

This clone was detected only a few times. The chain is built from TRBV11-2 and TRBJ1-1; 7 bases are a match to TRBD1. The CDR3 is 14 residues long. V lost 0 bases, J lost 5 bases, and 3 bases stayed unmatched. Germline values: CDR1 SGHAT, CDR2 FQNNGV. CDR3 sequence reads: CASSLEDRFTEAFF. DNA of the CDR3: TGTGCCAGCAGCTTAGAGGACAGGTTTACTGAAGCTTTCTTT.

The J gene is TRBJ1-2, the V gene TRBV11-2; D ambiguous. This CDR3 spans 17 amino acids. Germline V gives CDR1 SGHAT, CDR2 FQNNGV. Trimming stripped 0 bases from V and 3 bases from J, with 17 bases between. In DNA form, the CDR3 reads TGTGCCAGCAGCTTAGATGGTGGTCCAGGCCTTCACTATGGCTACACCTTC. Protein product: CASSLDGGPGLHYGYTF.

The gene calls are TRBV19 and TRBJ1-2, with 8 bases that match TRBD1. Germline CDR1 and CDR2: LNHDA and SQIVND (reference sequence). Trimming at V came to 3 bases and at J to 5 bases, leaving 11 bases not matched to a gene. The CDR3 length is 16 residues. CDR3 in amino acids: CASSIQRQGAWYGYTF. The DNA of the CDR3 is TGTGCCAGTAGTATTCAGAGGCAGGGGGCTTGGTATGGCTACACCTTC.

The rearrangement uses TRBV24-1 and TRBJ2-1; TRBD1 agrees at 7 bases. V dropped 4 bases and J dropped 9; count of bases not matched to a gene: 8. Per germline, CDR1 KGHDR and CDR2 SFDVKD. The CDR3 runs to 14 residues. CDR3 loop: CATSDRTGKVEQFF. In nucleotides, the CDR3 is TGTGCCACCAGTGACAGGACAGGCAAGGTTGAGCAGTTCTTC.

J is TRBJ1-2 and V is TRBV27; 7 nucleotides line up with TRBD1. The V gene's germline CDR1 is MNHEY and CDR2 SMNVEV (reference sequence). This CDR3 contains 13 residues. Germline trimming cut 3 bases from V and 6 bases from J; bases unmatched to any gene: 4. The CDR3 protein is CASSFQGGNGYTF. The CDR3 DNA reads as TGTGCCAGCAGTTTTCAAGGGGGCAATGGCTACACCTTC.

This clone was found once. J is TRBJ1-1 and V is TRBV11-3; a weak D match, TRBD1 (5 bases). CDR1 is SGHNT, CDR2 YENEEA, per germline. This CDR3 is 15 amino acids long. The germline V and J ends were trimmed by 5 bases and 0 bases, with 13 bases remaining between them. CDR3 protein: CASSKRDFMNTEAFF. Written as DNA, the CDR3 is TGTGCCAGCAGCAAACGGGACTTCATGAACACTGAAGCTTTCTTT.

V gene TRBV4-3 combines with J gene TRBJ2-3; 10 bases agree with TRBD2. Germline-derived CDR1 and CDR2 are LGHNA and YSLEER. The CDR3 is 16 amino acids. V shed 3 bases and J 1 base; nucleotides not matched to a gene: 4. The CDR3, as DNA: TGCGCCAGCAGCCATCGACTAGCGGGCCGCACAGATACGCAGTATTTT. Its translation is CASSHRLAGRTDTQYF.

The CDR3 protein is CASSSTLLAKNIQYF. CDR3 in DNA: TGTGCCAGCAGCTCTACTCTTCTAGCCAAAAACATTCAGTACTTC. This sequence joins TRBV7-9 and TRBJ2-4; D is unclear. The V end lost 4 bases, the J end lost 0 bases, and 10 bases lay between the germline ends. Germline values: CDR1 SEHNR, CDR2 FQNEAQ (reference sequence). The length of the CDR3 is 15 residues. Filled out from reference TRBV7-9 and TRBJ2-4, the complete variable domain reads DTGVSQNPRHKITKRGQNVTFRCDPISEHNRLYWYRQTLGQGPEFLTYFQNEAQLEKSRLLSDRFSAERPKGSFSTLEIQRTEQGDSAMYLCASSSTLLAKNIQYFGAGTRLSVL.

The rearrangement links TRBV19 to TRBJ1-6; 10 bases are a match to TRBD1. Unmatched junction bases numbered 7, after V lost 2 bases and J lost 6 bases. The CDR3 is 17 amino acids. The V gene's germline CDR1 is LNHDA and CDR2 SQIVND (reference sequence). The DNA of the CDR3 is TGTGCCAGTAGTATACCGAGGACAGGGGGAATTAATTCACCCCTCCACTTT. This gives the protein CASSIPRTGGINSPLHF. The whole variable domain, remainder taken from reference TRBV19 and TRBJ1-6, is DGGITQSPKYLFRKEGQNVTLSCEQNLNHDAMYWYRQDPGQGLRLIYYSQIVNDFQKGDIAEGYSVSREKKESFPLTVTSAQKNPTAFYLCASSIPRTGGINSPLHFGNGTRLTVT.

V and J are TRBV11-2 and TRBJ2-3; 8 bases line up with TRBD2. Germline V gene data show CDR1 as SGHAT and CDR2 as FQNNGV. CDR3 size: 14 residues. The V and J ends lost 5 bases and 2 bases, in that order; junction bases with no gene match: 3. As DNA, the CDR3 is TGTGCCAGCAGCCGTGGACTAGCCACAGATACGCAGTATTTT. It codes for CASSRGLATDTQYF.

This clone has only a few counts. The rearrangement uses TRBV5-4 and TRBJ1-5; D not resolved. CDR3 length: 15 amino acids. Trimming took 4 bases from V and 0 from J, leaving 11 bases between them. The germline V gene encodes CDR1 SGHNT and CDR2 YYREEE (reference sequence). DNA of the CDR3: TGTGCCAGCAGCCAGGCCGGGGATAGCAATCAGCCCCAGCATTTT. Translating it yields CASSQAGDSNQPQHF.

The rearrangement links TRBV6-1 to TRBJ2-1; no reliable D call. Germline V gene lookup returns CDR1 MNHNS and CDR2 SASEGT. V was clipped by 1 base and J by 9 bases, with 10 bases between them. The CDR3 runs to 13 residues. The CDR3 nucleotides are TGTGCCAGCAGTGAAGTAAGAGGATTTGAGCAGTTCTTC. Its translation is CASSEVRGFEQFF.